This T cell receptor (beta chain) emerged from a study of shared clonotypes between healthy human individuals. Terminally differentiated effector memory CD45RA+ cells were excluded by CCR7 positive selection of CD45RO-negative cells. All donors were healthy HIV-negative adults lacking recent acute infections or vaccinations. Sequencing was performed with immunoSEQ multiplex PCR; in TCRdb, only in-frame clones are kept and a portion is missing. The profile shows roughly 2.1 million clones, more than 85% of them singletons. This receptor was identified in a man between 18 and 35 years old in good health. Some clones in this sample may be carry-over from other donors' samples. Sequences were obtained from naive CD8+ T cells from PBMCs.

In DNA, the CDR3 is TGTGCCACCGCAGGGGGACAGGGGGCTTGGGGAGAAAAACTGTTTTTT. Its protein product is CATAGGQGAWGEKLFF. The chain couples TRBV10-3 to TRBJ1-4; 12 nucleotides align to TRBD1. With 10 bases clipped from V and 8 bases from J, the junction kept 14 bases outside the gene matches. Germline-derived CDR1 and CDR2 are ENHRY and SYGVKD. The CDR3 totals 16 residues.